The 27 T cell receptor beta chains below come from one sample, sequenced in a study of cytomegalovirus exposure and HLA in healthy donors. The PCR was carried out with 60 Vbeta primers and 13 Jbeta primers. Produced via immunoSEQ multiplex PCR; TCRdb's table is partial and in-frame only. The sample lists 150,000 to 200,000 clones, around 75% occurring once. The specimen was PBMCs. These receptors were collected from a man aged 18 to 30 in good health and CMV-seropositive.

This chain links TRBV19 with TRBJ2-5, with TRBD1 matching over 7 bases. Trimming at V came to 5 bases and at J to 3 bases, leaving 9 bases not matched to a gene. Germline CDR1 LNHDA, CDR2 SQIVND (reference sequence). The CDR3 consists of 15 residues. The chain's CDR3 is CASSLGTDLEETQYF. Written as DNA, the CDR3 is TGTGCCAGTAGTCTAGGGACAGACTTGGAAGAGACCCAGTACTTC.

In its sample, this clone was seen a few times. The chain combines TRBV28 with TRBJ2-5; D remains ambiguous. The end of the DNA fits TRBJ2-7 better, so the J call may be wrong. Germline loops: CDR1 MDHEN, CDR2 SYDVKM. This CDR3 region has 11 residues. CDR3 residues: CASSFSYEQYF. The DNA for the CDR3 is TGTGCCAGCAGCTTCTCCTACGAGCAGTACTTC.

This rearrangement joins TRBV19 to TRBJ2-5, with 8 bases that match TRBD2. Germline assignment: CDR1 LNHDA and CDR2 SQIVND (reference sequence). This CDR3 contains 13 residues. V shed 7 bases, J shed 5 bases, and the junction held 6 bases outside the gene matches. The DNA of the CDR3 is TGTGCCAGTAAGCGGGAGCCGGGGGAGACCCAGTACTTC. It encodes CASKREPGETQYF.

This clone was detected a few times. This chain joins TRBV9 and TRBJ1-2, with D possibly matching TRBD1 (5 bases). Germline CDR1 SGDLS, CDR2 YYNGEE. V lost 7 bases, J lost 3 bases, and 13 bases lay in between. The CDR3 runs 13 residues. Written as DNA, the CDR3 is TGTGCCAGCGGCGGGAGGGGCGACTATGGCTACACCTTC. Translating it yields CASGGRGDYGYTF.

The sample holds a few counts of this clone. This chain uses TRBV4-1 with TRBJ1-2; 9 positions agree with TRBD1. Per germline, CDR1 MGHRA and CDR2 YSYEKL. This CDR3 has 18 amino acids. The trim removed 0 bases at V and 4 bases at J, leaving 12 bases unmatched. The CDR3 spells CASSQETGQGVSGYGYTF. CDR3 nucleotide sequence: TGCGCCAGCAGCCAAGAGACGGGACAGGGAGTCAGTGGCTATGGCTACACCTTC.

This chain joins TRBV5-1 and TRBJ1-3, with D possibly matching TRBD1 (5 bases). Germline V lookup: CDR1 SGHRS, CDR2 YFSETQ. The CDR3 extends over 16 amino acids. Trimming removed 8 bases at V and 0 bases at J, with 18 bases between. Here the CDR3 reads CASSPVTGGSGNTIYF. The CDR3 DNA sequence: TGCGCCAGTAGTCCTGTTACGGGGGGCTCTGGAAACACCATATATTTT.

This clone was seen a handful of times. The V gene is TRBV12-2, the J gene TRBJ2-5; the table's D call, TRBD1, was not checked against the DNA. TRBV12-2 is a recognized pseudogene. This CDR3 comprises 17 residues. The CDR3 loop reads CASRLGRTGTGRDEQYF. In nucleotides, the CDR3 is TGTGCAAGTCGCTTAGGCCGTACTGGGACAGGTCGCGATGAGCAGTACTTC.

This clone was observed a handful of times. The chain has TRBV19 and TRBJ2-7, with 9 nucleotides matching TRBD2. Trimming removed 6 bases from V and 4 bases from J; junction bases left unmatched: 22. The CDR3 is 19 residues long. Germline V gives CDR1 LNHDA, CDR2 SQIVND (reference sequence). Here the CDR3 reads CASSPRMGGSGSKSYEQYF. Written as DNA, the CDR3 is TGTGCCAGTAGCCCCCGTATGGGAGGTAGCGGGAGTAAATCGTACGAGCAGTACTTC.

This chain uses TRBV30 with TRBJ2-1; tentatively, D is TRBD1 (5 bases). The CDR3 extends over 17 amino acids. The ends were cut back, 1 base at V and 3 bases at J, with 19 bases in the middle. Germline V gene data show CDR1 as GTSNPN and CDR2 as SVGIG (reference sequence). CDR3 loop: CAWSGPSGRTIYNEQFF. The DNA for the CDR3 is TGTGCCTGGAGTGGTCCCTCAGGGCGCACAATCTACAATGAGCAGTTCTTC. The whole variable domain, remainder taken from reference TRBV30 and TRBJ2-1, is SQTIHQWPATLVQPVGSPLSLECTVEGTSNPNLYWYRQAAGRGLQLLFYSVGIGQISSEVPQNLSASRPQDRQFILSSKKLLLSDSGFYLCAWSGPSGRTIYNEQFFGPGTRLTVL.

The rearrangement joins TRBV7-6 to TRBJ2-7; 10 bases are shared with TRBD2. The germline V gene encodes CDR1 SGHVS and CDR2 FNYEAQ. The V segment lost 2 bases and the J segment 2 bases; nucleotides outside the gene matches: 12. The CDR3 sequence is 18 residues long. As DNA, the CDR3 is TGTGCCAGCAGCTTACCGCGGCCTAGCGGGAGTTTGACCTACGAGCAGTACTTC. It specifies CASSLPRPSGSLTYEQYF. The complete variable domain, with remaining parts taken from reference TRBV7-6 and TRBJ2-7, reads GAGVSQSPRYKVTKRGQDVALRCDPISGHVSLYWYRQALGQGPEFLTYFNYEAQQDKSGLPNDRFSAERPEGSISTLTIQRTEQRDSAMYRCASSLPRPSGSLTYEQYFGPGTRLTVT.

This clone was seen only once. V gene TRBV5-1 combines with J gene TRBJ1-1, with D possibly TRBD1 on 6 matching bases. Trimming removed 4 bases at V and 4 bases at J, with 14 bases between. The CDR3 extends over 14 amino acids. Germline assignment: CDR1 SGHRS and CDR2 YFSETQ. The CDR3 DNA sequence: TGCGCCAGCAGCAACGAGGTAGGGGGCACTGAAGCTTTCTTT. Its protein product is CASSNEVGGTEAFF.

This clone was detected only a few times. The genes are TRBV12-5 and TRBJ1-1, with D possibly TRBD1 on 5 matching bases. Germline CDR1 is LGHNT and CDR2 is FRNRAP. Trimming cost V 3 bases and J 8 bases, with 10 bases left between them. The CDR3 has 12 amino acids. The CDR3 here is CASGFAGQEAFF. CDR3 bases: TGTGCTAGTGGTTTTGCAGGGCAGGAAGCTTTCTTT. Based on the CDR3 plus reference TRBV12-5 and TRBJ1-1, the full variable domain is DARVTQTPRHKVTEMGQEVTMRCQPILGHNTVFWYRQTMMQGLELLAYFRNRAPLDDSGMPKDRFSAEMPDATLATLKIQPSEPRDSAVYFCASGFAGQEAFFGQGTRLTVV.

This chain links TRBV15 with TRBJ2-1; 11 bases line up with TRBD2. The ends lost 5 bases at V and 6 bases at J; junction bases unmatched: 9. Germline-derived CDR1 and CDR2 are LNHNV and YYDKDF (reference sequence). The CDR3 consists of 16 residues. CDR3 region: CATSRAGTSGSNEQFF. For the CDR3, the DNA is TGTGCCACCAGCCGGGCCGGGACTAGCGGAAGCAATGAGCAGTTCTTC.

This chain's CDR3 is CASSITTGRTEAFF. The CDR3 DNA sequence: TGTGCCAGCAGCATAACGACAGGGCGGACTGAAGCTTTCTTT. This chain joins TRBV5-4 and TRBJ1-1, with 7 bases matching TRBD1. CDR3 length: 14 amino acids. The junction had 8 bases not matched to a gene; V was cut back by 4 bases and J by 5 bases. The germline gives CDR1 SGHNT, CDR2 YYREEE (reference sequence).

The chain uses TRBV5-1 and TRBJ2-5, with a possible D match to TRBD1 (5 bases). V lost 4 bases to trimming and J lost 4 bases, with 11 bases between them. Germline V gene data show CDR1 as SGHRS and CDR2 as YFSETQ. The CDR3 loop spans 13 amino acids. CDR3 bases: TGCGCCAGCAGCCGCCAGGGCGGAGAGACCCAGTACTTC. Translated: CASSRQGGETQYF.

This clone was detected a few times. This sequence joins TRBV15 and TRBJ2-5; D not certain. In germline, CDR1 is LNHNV, CDR2 YYDKDF (reference sequence). The CDR3 is 15 amino acids. V lost 0 bases, J lost 0 bases, and 8 bases lay in between. CDR3 nucleotides: TGTGCCACCAGCAGAGATCAAGAGTACCAAGAGACCCAGTACTTC. Translated: CATSRDQEYQETQYF.

The V call is TRBV29-1, the J call TRBJ2-7, with D possibly matching TRBD1 (6 bases). Trimming removed 4 bases at V and 1 base at J, with 17 bases between. This CDR3 spans 15 amino acids. CDR1 and CDR2 (germline): SQVTM, ANQGSEA. The CDR3 protein is CSVGGRGTRSYEQYF. CDR3 bases: TGCAGCGTTGGCGGCAGGGGAACCCGTTCCTACGAGCAGTACTTC.

In its sample, this clone was seen a few times. The chain links TRBV7-2 to TRBJ2-5, with 7 bases aligning to TRBD1. V shed 9 bases and J 3 bases; nucleotides not matched to a gene: 4. The germline V gene has CDR1 SGHTA and CDR2 FQGNSA. The CDR3 has 12 residues. CDR3 loop: CARMTGKETQYF. As DNA, the CDR3 is TGTGCCAGAATGACAGGGAAAGAGACCCAGTACTTC.

The rearrangement joins TRBV9 to TRBJ2-7; D ambiguous. This CDR3 comprises 13 residues. Germline loops: CDR1 SGDLS, CDR2 YYNGEE. V was pared by 0 bases and J by 2 bases, with 6 bases between. Here the CDR3 reads CASSVGPAYEQYF. The CDR3 DNA sequence: TGTGCCAGCAGCGTAGGCCCAGCCTACGAGCAGTACTTC.

The V and J genes are TRBV14 and TRBJ2-5; D possibly corresponds to TRBD1 (6 bases). V was shortened by 0 bases and J by 5 bases, with 13 bases between the two germline ends. This CDR3 has 15 amino acids. The V gene's germline CDR1 is SGHDN and CDR2 FVKESK. As DNA, the CDR3 is TGTGCCAGCAGCCAAGAGGAACAGGGTGGGGAGACCCAGTACTTC. It codes for CASSQEEQGGETQYF.

Only one count was recorded for this clone. The chain is built from TRBV27 and TRBJ1-6, with TRBD1 matching over 7 bases. Germline lookup yields CDR1 MNHEY and CDR2 SMNVEV (reference sequence). The CDR3 has 14 amino acids. Trimming removed 5 bases from V and 7 bases from J; junction bases left unmatched: 5. CDR3 protein: CASSLDRLNSPLHF. The CDR3 coding sequence is TGTGCCAGCAGTCTGGACAGGTTGAATTCACCCCTCCACTTT.

V usage is TRBV10-3 and J usage is TRBJ2-3, with no clear D. The V end was cut by 0 bases, the J end by 0 bases, with 7 bases between. Germline CDR1 and CDR2: ENHRY and SYGVKD. CDR3 length: 15 residues. CDR3 bases: TGTGCCATCAGTGAGTCGACGACTAGCACAGATACGCAGTATTTT. It yields the protein CAISESTTSTDTQYF.

Only one count was recorded for this clone. The V call is TRBV2, the J call TRBJ2-3, with 9 bases matching TRBD1. V dropped 6 bases and J dropped 0; count of bases not matched to a gene: 4. The CDR3 has 15 amino acids. Per germline, CDR1 SNHLY and CDR2 FYNNEI. The CDR3 loop reads CASSRDRVSTDTQYF. The CDR3 DNA follows: TGTGCCAGCAGCCGGGACAGGGTTAGCACAGATACGCAGTATTTT.

The chain combines TRBV29-1 with TRBJ2-1; 11 bases match TRBD2. Germline CDR1 reads SQVTM; CDR2 reads ANQGSEA. Trimming removed 1 base from V and 4 bases from J; junction bases left unmatched: 3. The CDR3 covers 15 residues. The CDR3 region is CSVEGVAGGYNEQFF. In DNA, the CDR3 is TGCAGCGTTGAAGGGGTAGCGGGAGGGTACAATGAGCAGTTCTTC.

The V call is TRBV11-2, the J call TRBJ2-1; D is uncertain. Germline-derived CDR1 and CDR2 are SGHAT and FQNNGV. The V end was cut by 5 bases, the J end by 8 bases, with 22 bases between. CDR3 length: 16 residues. The CDR3 sequence: CASSTARIDVSDEQFF. Here the CDR3 DNA reads TGTGCCAGCAGCACCGCTAGGATTGACGTGTCGGATGAGCAGTTCTTC.

A few counts support this clone. V is TRBV13 and J is TRBJ2-3; 9 bases map to TRBD1. Per germline, CDR1 PRHDT and CDR2 FYEKMQ (reference sequence). Germline trimming cut 5 bases from V and 3 bases from J; bases unmatched to any gene: 3. This CDR3 is built from 14 residues. In DNA, the CDR3 is TGTGCCAGCAGCCAGGGACAGGGTACAGATACGCAGTATTTT. Its translation is CASSQGQGTDTQYF.

The V call is TRBV5-6, the J call TRBJ2-3, with D possibly being TRBD2 (6 bases). This CDR3 comprises 13 residues. Germline assignment: CDR1 SGHDT and CDR2 YYEEEE. The V and J ends lost 5 bases and 6 bases respectively, with 13 bases between them. DNA for the CDR3: TGTGCCAGCAGGGGCGGGGAGGCGGATACGCAGTATTTT. Protein: CASRGGEADTQYF.